The next 10 T cell receptor beta chains were all read from a single sample in a study of blood T cell repertoires in COVID-19. The table came from immunoSEQ multiplex PCR; TCRdb's copy has only in-frame clones and leaves some out. The repertoire holds more than 150,000 clones, 75% to 90% seen once, with about 2.1% in the top ten. The sequenced sample consisted of peripheral blood. These receptors originate from a man in his 70s with active or convalescent COVID-19.

V usage is TRBV19 and J usage is TRBJ1-5; 8 bases line up with TRBD1. Germline V CDR1 and CDR2: LNHDA, SQIVND (reference sequence). This CDR3 spans 16 amino acids. J lost 7 bases, V lost 6 bases, and 14 bases had no gene match. CDR3 in amino acids: CASSQVGQGIFQPQHF. In nucleotides, the CDR3 is TGTGCCAGTAGCCAGGTAGGACAGGGTATATTCCAGCCCCAGCATTTT.

This chain joins TRBV11-2 and TRBJ2-5; the match to TRBD2 covers 14 bases. Germline V lookup: CDR1 SGHAT, CDR2 FQNNGV. The junction had 0 bases not matched to a gene; V was cut back by 4 bases and J by 2 bases. CDR3 length: 15 residues. CDR3 DNA sequence: TGTGCCAGCAGCTGGACTAGCGGGGGGCAAGAGACCCAGTACTTC. It encodes CASSWTSGGQETQYF.

The V gene is TRBV19, the J gene TRBJ2-1; D may be TRBD1 (6 bases). The CDR3 is 15 amino acids. CDR1 is LNHDA, CDR2 SQIVND, per germline (reference sequence). V shed 6 bases and J shed 2 bases, with 14 bases lying between them. CDR3 in DNA: TGTGCCAGTAGCCGTGGGCGGACAGCCTACAATGAGCAGTTCTTC. This sequence encodes CASSRGRTAYNEQFF. Based on the CDR3 plus reference TRBV19 and TRBJ2-1, the full variable domain is DGGITQSPKYLFRKEGQNVTLSCEQNLNHDAMYWYRQDPGQGLRLIYYSQIVNDFQKGDIAEGYSVSREKKESFPLTVTSAQKNPTAFYLCASSRGRTAYNEQFFGPGTRLTVL.

The chain uses TRBV12-5 and TRBJ2-5; 13 bases match TRBD2. The CDR3 runs 15 residues. The ends lost 6 bases at V and 4 bases at J; junction bases unmatched: 5. The germline CDR1 and CDR2 sequences are LGHNT and FRNRAP. This chain's CDR3 is CASGDGLAGVETQYF. CDR3 coding DNA: TGTGCTAGTGGGGACGGACTAGCGGGAGTAGAGACCCAGTACTTC.

The DNA for the CDR3 is TGTGCCAGCAGTTCTCGATGGACAGGGACGGGCGAGCAGTACTTC. It is translated as CASSSRWTGTGEQYF. This chain joins TRBV27 and TRBJ2-7; 8 bases line up with TRBD1. Germline V gene sequence: CDR1 MNHEY, CDR2 SMNVEV (reference sequence). This CDR3 has 15 amino acids. J gave up 6 bases and V 4 bases, and 11 bases lay outside the gene matches.

This clone was recorded once. V is TRBV3-1 (or the pseudogene TRBV3-2) and J is TRBJ2-6; 12 positions agree with TRBD2. CDR1 and CDR2 (germline): LGHDT, YNNKEL (reference sequence). V shed 4 bases and J 0 bases; nucleotides not matched to a gene: 7. The CDR3 has 19 residues. The chain's CDR3 is CASSRVLAGGLSGANVLTF. The CDR3 DNA sequence: TGTGCCAGCAGCCGCGTACTAGCGGGAGGTCTCTCTGGGGCCAACGTCCTGACTTTC.

The chain recombines TRBV7-2 with TRBJ1-1, with a tentative D call TRBD1 (6 bases). Germline V gene sequence: CDR1 SGHTA, CDR2 FQGNSA. V was trimmed by 5 bases and J by 0 bases, leaving 10 bases between them. This CDR3 is built from 14 residues. The CDR3 DNA follows: TGTGCCAGCAGCCTGGGGGCCATGAACACTGAAGCTTTCTTT. Protein sequence: CASSLGAMNTEAFF.

This chain connects TRBV2 to TRBJ2-1; no reliable D call. CDR1 SNHLY and CDR2 FYNNEI come from the germline V gene. The CDR3 is 15 residues long. The V end was cut by 4 bases, the J end by 2 bases, with 12 bases between. The CDR3 here is CASSVETVPYNEQFF. The CDR3 DNA reads TGTGCCAGCAGTGTTGAAACGGTTCCCTACAATGAGCAGTTCTTC.

V usage is TRBV7-9 and J usage is TRBJ2-7; TRBD2 aligns across 13 bases. Germline lookup yields CDR1 SEHNR and CDR2 FQNEAQ (reference sequence). The CDR3 contains 16 residues. V lost 4 bases and J lost 2; bases outside the gene matches: 5. This CDR3 is CASSSGTSGETYEQYF. In DNA form, the CDR3 reads TGTGCCAGCAGCTCAGGGACTAGCGGGGAAACCTACGAGCAGTACTTC.

The rearrangement links TRBV5-1 to TRBJ2-2, with 7 bases aligning to TRBD1. The CDR3 is made up of 14 amino acids. V lost 4 bases and J lost 9; bases outside the gene matches: 9. Looked up from germline, CDR1 is SGHRS and CDR2 is YFSETQ. The CDR3 DNA reads TGCGCCAGCAGCCTCGGGACAGTGCCTCGGGAGCTGTTTTTT. Protein: CASSLGTVPRELFF. Full variable domain (outside the CDR3, taken from reference TRBV5-1 and TRBJ2-2): KAGVTQTPRYLIKTRGQQVTLSCSPISGHRSVSWYQQTPGQGLQFLFEYFSETQRNKGNFPGRFSGRQFSNSRSEMNVSTLELGDSALYLCASSLGTVPRELFFGEGSRLTVL.